The present T cell receptor beta chain was sequenced within a study of blood T cell repertoires in COVID-19. As for the study in general: Whether acute or convalescent, the COVID-19 samples came from the United States, Italy and Spain.

With V trimmed by 4 bases and J by 2 bases, 9 bases remained unmatched. The CDR3 loop spans 16 amino acids. Looked up from germline, CDR1 is SEHNR and CDR2 is FQNEAQ (reference sequence). The table came from immunoSEQ multiplex PCR; TCRdb's copy has only in-frame clones and leaves some out. The sample carries around 380,000 clones, approximately 89% recorded once. Living in 24 US areas, the participants were between about 18 and 95 years of age. What the recovered Cohort 3 donors had was two negative PCRs, clearance, or symptom resolution. The rearrangement links TRBV7-9 to TRBJ2-3; 7 bases are a match to TRBD2. Sequencing was performed on PBMCs or T cells enriched from blood (not recorded which). The source of this sequence is a man aged 30 to 39 who had recovered from COVID-19. The CDR3 nucleotides are TGTGCCAGCAGCTCGCGGCTAGCGGAGTTCACAGATACGCAGTATTTT. Translated, it gives CASSSRLAEFTDTQYF.